The 32 T cell receptor beta chains listed next were all sequenced from one sample in a study of T cell responses to AZD1222 COVID-19 vaccine. Clones were read by immunoSEQ multiplex PCR, and TCRdb kept only the in-frame ones, dropping some. The sample carries some 140,000 clones, roughly 90% recorded once. The sample was peripheral blood, taken on day 0 of AZD1222 vaccination. The source is an adult in good health.

The chain couples TRBV7-8 to TRBJ2-7; D not certain. The CDR3 is 14 amino acids. V shed 5 bases and J shed 7 bases, with 18 bases lying between them. Per germline, CDR1 SGHVS and CDR2 FQNEAQ. The CDR3 is CASSPHRDRTEQYF. The CDR3 DNA is TGTGCCAGCAGCCCCCACCGAGACCGAACTGAGCAGTACTTC.

The rearrangement uses TRBV10-3 and TRBJ1-2; D is perhaps TRBD1 (6 bases). The CDR3 has 14 amino acids. CDR1 is ENHRY and CDR2 is SYGVKD in the germline V gene. Trimming stripped 4 bases from V and 3 bases from J, with 12 bases between. CDR3 sequence: CAISADRRDYGYTF. In DNA form, the CDR3 reads TGTGCCATCAGTGCCGACAGGCGGGACTATGGCTACACCTTC.

The rearrangement uses TRBV2 and TRBJ2-7; D unclear. V lost 4 bases, J lost 7 bases, and 17 bases lay in between. CDR1 and CDR2 from the germline V gene are SNHLY and FYNNEI. The CDR3 extends over 14 amino acids. CDR3 protein: CASSAVTTPWEQYF. CDR3 nucleotides: TGTGCCAGCAGTGCCGTGACAACCCCTTGGGAGCAGTACTTC.

The chain couples TRBV4-1 to TRBJ2-7; the match to TRBD1 covers 8 bases. This CDR3 is 16 amino acids long. Trimming removed 0 bases from V and 5 bases from J; junction bases left unmatched: 9. Germline V CDR1 and CDR2: MGHRA, YSYEKL. The CDR3 is CASSQERTGRSNEQYF. The CDR3 DNA sequence: TGCGCCAGCAGCCAAGAGAGGACAGGGAGGTCGAACGAGCAGTACTTC.

The gene calls are TRBV11-3 and TRBJ2-7; D may match TRBD1 or TRBD2 (6 bases each). The CDR3 length is 16 residues. Germline assignment: CDR1 SGHNT and CDR2 YENEEA. Deletions cut 7 bases from V and 0 bases from J, with 19 bases between. The chain's CDR3 is CASTSRGGGSSYEQYF. CDR3 nucleotide sequence: TGTGCCAGCACCTCCCGAGGAGGGGGTAGCTCCTACGAGCAGTACTTC.

This chain joins TRBV7-3 and TRBJ1-3, with unresolved D. The CDR3 totals 14 residues. Trimming cost V 2 bases and J 2 bases, with 7 bases left between them. Germline CDR1 and CDR2: SGHTA and FQGTGA. CDR3 residues: CASSLGFPGNTIYF. DNA of the CDR3: TGTGCCAGCAGCTTAGGGTTTCCTGGAAACACCATATATTTT.

This chain connects TRBV20-1 to TRBJ2-7, with 7 nucleotides matching TRBD1. The CDR3 is made up of 11 amino acids. The V segment lost 6 bases and the J segment 4 bases; nucleotides outside the gene matches: 3. The germline gives CDR1 DFQATT, CDR2 SNEGSKA (reference sequence). CDR3 sequence (DNA): TGCAGTGCGCCACAGGGGTACGAGCAGTACTTC. This translates into CSAPQGYEQYF.

This rearrangement joins TRBV10-3 to TRBJ1-1, with a tentative D call TRBD1 (5 bases). Germline V lookup: CDR1 ENHRY, CDR2 SYGVKD. Trimming cost V 3 bases and J 2 bases, with 10 bases left between them. There are 14 residues in the CDR3. The CDR3 bases are TGTGCCATCAGTGATTTGGGGGTCAACACTGAAGCTTTCTTT. Residues: CAISDLGVNTEAFF.

The V call is TRBV7-2, the J call TRBJ1-2; D is unresolved. The CDR3 covers 13 residues. CDR1 is SGHTA, CDR2 FQGNSA, per germline. V was pared by 0 bases and J by 1 base, with 3 bases between. CDR3 coding DNA: TGTGCCAGCAGCTTAGCAGTTAACTATGGCTACACCTTC. Amino acids: CASSLAVNYGYTF. The whole variable domain, remainder taken from reference TRBV7-2 and TRBJ1-2, is GAGVSQSPSNKVTEKGKDVELRCDPISGHTALYWYRQSLGQGLEFLIYFQGNSAPDKSGLPSDRFSAERTGGSVSTLTIQRTQQEDSAVYLCASSLAVNYGYTFGSGTRLTVV.

The rearrangement links TRBV9 to TRBJ1-4; unclear D gene. The CDR3 sequence is 12 residues long. V dropped 4 bases and J dropped 6 bases, with 7 bases sitting between them. CDR1 and CDR2 (germline): SGDLS, YYNGEE. The CDR3 region is CASSTRDEKLFF. The CDR3 DNA reads TGTGCCAGCAGCACCCGGGATGAAAAACTGTTTTTT.

A single count supports this clone. The V call is TRBV5-1, the J call TRBJ1-1; the D is unclear. The CDR3 runs to 14 residues. Trimming cost V 3 bases and J 8 bases, with 17 bases left between them. Germline values: CDR1 SGHRS, CDR2 YFSETQ. This CDR3 is CASSSSSEAWEAFF. As DNA, the CDR3 is TGCGCCAGCAGCTCCTCCTCCGAGGCCTGGGAAGCTTTCTTT. The full variable domain, its missing parts supplied by reference TRBV5-1 and TRBJ1-1, is KAGVTQTPRYLIKTRGQQVTLSCSPISGHRSVSWYQQTPGQGLQFLFEYFSETQRNKGNFPGRFSGRQFSNSRSEMNVSTLELGDSALYLCASSSSSEAWEAFFGQGTRLTVV.

CDR3 bases: TGTGCCAGCACCCTAGAGCCCCAGCCCCAGCATTTT. It yields the protein CASTLEPQPQHF. The rearrangement links TRBV12-3 or TRBV12-4 to TRBJ1-5; D unresolved. Trimming stripped 7 bases from V and 7 bases from J, with 11 bases between. The CDR3 runs 12 residues.

The chain has TRBV5-1 and TRBJ2-2; no clear D gene. This CDR3 comprises 12 residues. From germline, CDR1 is SGHRS and CDR2 YFSETQ. V lost 4 bases to trimming and J lost 2 bases, with 3 bases between them. CDR3 sequence reads: CASSPNTGELFF. The CDR3 DNA sequence: TGCGCCAGCAGCCCCAACACCGGGGAGCTGTTTTTT.

The chain uses TRBV7-3 and TRBJ1-2, with no clear D. CDR3 length: 13 amino acids. Germline V gives CDR1 SGHTA, CDR2 FQGTGA. The ends were cut back, 3 bases at V and 6 bases at J, with 11 bases in the middle. This chain's CDR3 is CASSFEGTHGYTF. The CDR3, as DNA: TGTGCCAGCAGCTTTGAGGGAACCCATGGCTACACCTTC.

J is TRBJ1-2 and V is TRBV9; no definite D call. CDR1 is SGDLS and CDR2 is YYNGEE in the germline V gene. V was pared by 0 bases and J by 8 bases, with 14 bases between. The CDR3 loop spans 14 amino acids. Here the CDR3 DNA reads TGTGCCAGCAGCGTAGAAGCCGGGGTTGGAGGCTACACCTTC. Amino acid sequence: CASSVEAGVGGYTF.

The rearrangement uses TRBV10-1 and TRBJ1-1; D is ambiguous. Germline V gene lookup returns CDR1 WNHNN and CDR2 SYGVQD (reference sequence). The V gene lost 8 bases and the J gene lost 5 bases, with 15 bases spanning the gap. The CDR3 spans 13 residues. The DNA for the CDR3 is TGCGCCAGCTCTGGGTCCCCGGGGACTGAAGCTTTCTTT. Its translation: CASSGSPGTEAFF.

The genes are TRBV30 and TRBJ1-2; no firm D call. Germline V gene sequence: CDR1 GTSNPN, CDR2 SVGIG (reference sequence). The CDR3 loop spans 13 amino acids. Trimming stripped 4 bases from V and 5 bases from J, with 14 bases between. In DNA form, the CDR3 reads TGTGCCTGGACCCCACTGAGGGTTTATGGCTACACCTTC. This sequence encodes CAWTPLRVYGYTF. Together with reference TRBV30 and TRBJ1-2, the CDR3 gives the full variable domain: SQTIHQWPATLVQPVGSPLSLECTVEGTSNPNLYWYRQAAGRGLQLLFYSVGIGQISSEVPQNLSASRPQDRQFILSSKKLLLSDSGFYLCAWTPLRVYGYTFGSGTRLTVV.

The CDR3: CASSYQGARYSPLHF. Here the CDR3 DNA reads TGTGCCAGCAGTTATCAGGGGGCGCGGTATTCACCCCTCCACTTT. The chain is built from TRBV6-5 and TRBJ1-6, with 8 bases fitting TRBD1. V lost 3 bases to trimming and J lost 8 bases; unmatched junction nucleotides: 6. Germline assignment: CDR1 MNHEY and CDR2 SVGAGI. CDR3 length equals 15 residues.

A single count supports this clone. The chain has TRBV6-5 and TRBJ2-2; 7 nucleotides match TRBD2. Germline CDR1 reads MNHEY; CDR2 reads SVGAGI. The CDR3 sequence is 16 residues long. The trim removed 1 base at V and 8 bases at J, leaving 10 bases unmatched. The CDR3 DNA is TGTGCCAGCAGTTACTTTGATTGGGTACTAGCGGGGGAGCTGTTTTTT. Translated, it gives CASSYFDWVLAGELFF.

This chain uses TRBV7-3 with TRBJ2-1, with 12 bases fitting TRBD2. Germline trimming cut 5 bases from V and 7 bases from J; bases unmatched to any gene: 9. Germline-derived CDR1 and CDR2 are SGHTA and FQGTGA. The CDR3 is 16 amino acids. In DNA, the CDR3 is TGTGCCAGCAGCCTCCGACTAGCGGGAGAGCAGAATGAGCAGTTCTTC. Translated: CASSLRLAGEQNEQFF.

V gene TRBV30 combines with J gene TRBJ2-1; the D is unclear. The CDR3 contains 14 residues. Germline V gives CDR1 GTSNPN, CDR2 SVGIG (reference sequence). With 5 bases removed from V and 1 base from J, the gap between germline ends came to 12 bases. The CDR3 coding sequence is TGTGCCTGGTCGGGTCAGTTTTCCTACAATGAGCAGTTCTTC. Protein: CAWSGQFSYNEQFF. Complete variable domain (other parts from reference TRBV30 and TRBJ2-1): SQTIHQWPATLVQPVGSPLSLECTVEGTSNPNLYWYRQAAGRGLQLLFYSVGIGQISSEVPQNLSASRPQDRQFILSSKKLLLSDSGFYLCAWSGQFSYNEQFFGPGTRLTVL.

The CDR3 sequence: CASSQGIKAGGTEAFF. DNA for the CDR3: TGTGCCAGCAGCCAAGGGATCAAGGCCGGAGGGACTGAAGCTTTCTTT. The J gene is TRBJ1-1, the V gene TRBV3-1 (or the pseudogene TRBV3-2); D ambiguous. Between the trimmed V and J ends, which lost 1 base and 5 bases, there was a span of 17 bases. This CDR3 has 16 residues. Germline V gene sequence: CDR1 LGHDT, CDR2 YNNKEL (reference sequence).

This chain connects TRBV29-1 to TRBJ1-2; TRBD1 matches 7 bases. From germline, CDR1 is SQVTM and CDR2 ANQGSEA. This CDR3 spans 12 amino acids. With V trimmed by 6 bases and J by 6 bases, 7 bases remained unmatched. In DNA form, the CDR3 reads TGCAGCGTCGGACAGGAAGGGGATGGCTACACCTTC. Amino acids: CSVGQEGDGYTF.

The chain couples TRBV11-2 to TRBJ1-3; the match to TRBD1 covers 8 bases. This CDR3 is built from 15 residues. V trimming: 6 bases; J trimming: 2 bases; junction bases outside the gene matches: 6. Germline V lookup: CDR1 SGHAT, CDR2 FQNNGV. The CDR3 nucleotides read TGTGCCAGCAGTGCTGGGACAGGCGCTGGAAACACCATATATTTT. It codes for CASSAGTGAGNTIYF.

This clone has more than one count but fewer than ten. Distinct nucleotide sequences in the sample also encode this CDR3. The chain couples TRBV18 to TRBJ1-2; 9 bases match TRBD1. Trimming cost V 3 bases and J 7 bases; bases outside gene matches: 6. The V gene's germline CDR1 is KGHSH and CDR2 LQKENI. This CDR3 has 14 residues. The CDR3 spells CASSPEGQGSGYTF. The CDR3 DNA sequence: TGTGCCAGCTCACCCGAGGGACAGGGTTCTGGCTACACCTTC.

This chain links TRBV4-3 with TRBJ1-2; D gene ambiguous. CDR1 and CDR2 (germline): LGHNA, YSLEER. The CDR3 contains 15 residues. V was trimmed by 0 bases and J by 8 bases, leaving 16 bases between them. This chain's CDR3 is CASSQEWGTASGYTF. CDR3 nucleotides: TGCGCCAGCAGCCAAGAATGGGGAACAGCTTCCGGCTACACCTTC.

The chain has TRBV19 and TRBJ1-1; a possible D gene is TRBD1 (6 bases). V shed 6 bases and J shed 5 bases, with 19 bases lying between them. The CDR3 totals 15 residues. The germline V gene has CDR1 LNHDA and CDR2 SQIVND (reference sequence). The CDR3 is CASRLLRGGTTEAFF. CDR3 DNA: TGTGCCAGTAGACTCCTACGAGGGGGTACGACTGAAGCTTTCTTT.

The chain joins TRBV6-5 to TRBJ1-1; D is undetermined. V lost 5 bases and J 6 bases, leaving 13 bases between the germline ends. The CDR3 loop spans 13 amino acids. Germline V gene sequence: CDR1 MNHEY, CDR2 SVGAGI. Here the CDR3 DNA reads TGTGCCAGCAGTCTTCGACGAGACTCTGAAGCTTTCTTT. Its translation is CASSLRRDSEAFF.

This rearrangement joins TRBV24-1 to TRBJ2-7; TRBD1 might be the D (5 bases). CDR1 and CDR2 from the germline V gene are KGHDR and SFDVKD. V lost 3 bases to trimming and J lost 2 bases, with 13 bases between them. This CDR3 is built from 15 residues. CDR3 bases: TGTGCCACCAGTGATCCCCGGACGGACACCTACGAGCAGTACTTC. This codes for CATSDPRTDTYEQYF.

This chain uses TRBV24-1 with TRBJ2-2, with 7 positions matching TRBD2. The CDR3 totals 16 residues. The J segment lost 3 bases and the V segment lost 0 bases, leaving 3 bases of the junction unmatched. CDR1 and CDR2 from the germline V gene are KGHDR and SFDVKD. This CDR3 is CATSDLAGRDTGELFF. The CDR3, as DNA: TGTGCCACCAGTGATTTGGCAGGGAGGGACACCGGGGAGCTGTTTTTT.

The chain links TRBV2 to TRBJ1-5; the D is unclear. From germline, CDR1 is SNHLY and CDR2 FYNNEI. Trimming took 9 bases from V and 0 from J, leaving 12 bases between them. CDR3 size: 14 residues. The CDR3 nucleotides read TGTGCCAGTAAGGACGGCTATAGCAATCAGCCCCAGCATTTT. It specifies CASKDGYSNQPQHF.

This chain links TRBV6-1 with TRBJ1-2; no clear D. The germline CDR1 and CDR2 sequences are MNHNS and SASEGT. V shed 1 base and J shed 5 bases, with 17 bases lying between them. The CDR3 is 16 amino acids. The CDR3 loop is CASSEGRAYERYGYTF. In DNA, the CDR3 is TGTGCCAGCAGTGAAGGCCGCGCTTACGAACGATATGGCTACACCTTC.